The 5 T cell receptor beta chains below come from one sample, sequenced in a study of beta chain features in type 1 diabetes. Expressed TCRB transcripts were sequenced after all isolated RNA was converted to cDNA. The assay was immunoSEQ multiplex PCR, and TCRdb's table has in-frame clones only and misses some. The sample shows hundreds of thousands of clones, 11% to 15% of them seen only once. General study findings and limits: TCRB CDR3 length was moderately but significantly reduced in all four CD4+ subsets of Type 1 diabetes patients.

These receptors have no identified antigens. Source material: naive CD4+ T cells from blood. All receptors derive from a man aged 18 to 29 with type 1 diabetes.

This clone has a single count. The chain links TRBV15 to TRBJ1-3, with D possibly being TRBD1 (5 bases). The CDR3 covers 15 residues. CDR1 and CDR2 from the germline V gene are LNHNV and YYDKDF (reference sequence). Trimming pared 5 bases from V and 11 bases from J, leaving 22 bases between. The CDR3 coding sequence is TGTGCCACCAGCCCACGGGACGCCCGTAGTTTAGCCATATATTTT. Translated, it gives CATSPRDARSLAIYF. Full variable domain (rest looked up from reference TRBV15 and TRBJ1-3): DAMVIQNPRYQVTQFGKPVTLSCSQTLNHNVMYWYQQKSSQAPKLLFHYYDKDFNNEADTPDNFQSRRPNTSFCFLDIRSPGLGDTAMYLCATSPRDARSLAIYFGEGSWLTVV.

The rearrangement uses TRBV18 and TRBJ2-1; TRBD2 matches 7 bases. CDR3 length: 15 residues. CDR1 is KGHSH and CDR2 is LQKENI in the germline V gene. V trimming: 2 bases; J trimming: 2 bases; junction bases outside the gene matches: 3. The CDR3 region has the DNA TGTGCCAGCTCACCAGGGGGGGGAACCTACAATGAGCAGTTCTTC. Translated: CASSPGGGTYNEQFF.

The rearrangement joins TRBV6-5 to TRBJ1-6; weak D call: TRBD1 (6 bases). Between the trimmed V and J ends, which lost 3 bases and 2 bases, there was a span of 8 bases. The CDR3 sequence is 15 residues long. Germline-derived CDR1 and CDR2 are MNHEY and SVGAGI. CDR3 nucleotides: TGTGCCAGCAGTTATGAGGGGGCCTATAATTCACCCCTCCACTTT. Translated: CASSYEGAYNSPLHF.

The chain has TRBV7-9 and TRBJ2-1; D not certain. Trimming removed 1 base from V and 9 bases from J, with 7 bases in between. The CDR3 has 12 amino acids. Germline V gene lookup returns CDR1 SEHNR and CDR2 FQNEAQ (reference sequence). Here the CDR3 reads CASSLVVGEQFF. DNA for the CDR3: TGTGCCAGCAGCTTAGTCGTGGGTGAGCAGTTCTTC.

The chain is built from TRBV7-2 and TRBJ2-5; 9 bases are shared with TRBD2. The CDR3 covers 15 residues. Looked up from germline, CDR1 is SGHTA and CDR2 is FQGNSA. V was clipped by 4 bases and J by 4 bases; unmatched bases: 7. The CDR3 DNA reads as TGTGCCAGCAGCTCGGAGGGGACTAGCCGAGAGACCCAGTACTTC. Translating it yields CASSSEGTSRETQYF.